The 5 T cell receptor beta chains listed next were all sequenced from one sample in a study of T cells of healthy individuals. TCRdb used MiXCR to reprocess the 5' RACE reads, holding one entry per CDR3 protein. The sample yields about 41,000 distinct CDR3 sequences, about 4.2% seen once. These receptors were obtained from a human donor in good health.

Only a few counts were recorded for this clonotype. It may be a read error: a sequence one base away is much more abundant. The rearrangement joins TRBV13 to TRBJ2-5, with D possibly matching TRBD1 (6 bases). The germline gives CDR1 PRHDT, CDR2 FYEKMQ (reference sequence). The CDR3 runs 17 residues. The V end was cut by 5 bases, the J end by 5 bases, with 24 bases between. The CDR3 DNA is TGTGCCAGCAGCACTTATAGCTGGGGGCCCAGTTGGGAGACCCAGTACTTC. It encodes CASSTYSWGPSWETQYF.

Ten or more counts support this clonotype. Here the CDR3 DNA reads TGTGCCAGCAGCTTAGGCTCCCGCGATACGCAGTATTTT. Translated, it gives CASSLGSRDTQYF. The chain recombines TRBV7-3 with TRBJ2-3, with D unresolved. The CDR3 loop spans 13 amino acids. V was trimmed by 2 bases and J by 6 bases, leaving 9 bases between them. The V gene's germline CDR1 is SGHTA and CDR2 FQGTGA. Based on the CDR3 plus reference TRBV7-3 and TRBJ2-3, the full variable domain is GAGVSQTPSNKVTEKGKYVELRCDPISGHTALYWYRQSLGQGPEFLIYFQGTGAADDSGLPNDRFFAVRPEGSVSTLKIQRTERGDSAVYLCASSLGSRDTQYFGPGTRLTVL.

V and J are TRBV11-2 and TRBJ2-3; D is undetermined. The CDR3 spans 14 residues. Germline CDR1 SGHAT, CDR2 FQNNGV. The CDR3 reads CERSREREKDKKYF. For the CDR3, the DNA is TGTGAAAGAAGTAGGGAAAGGGAAAAAGATAAGAAGTATTTT.

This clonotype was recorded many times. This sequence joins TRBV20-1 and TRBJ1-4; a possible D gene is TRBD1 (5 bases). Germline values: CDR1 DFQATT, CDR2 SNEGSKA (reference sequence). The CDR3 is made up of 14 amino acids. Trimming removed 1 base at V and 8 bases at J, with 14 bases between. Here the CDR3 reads CSARGAGRNEKLFF. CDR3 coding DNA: TGCAGTGCTAGAGGGGCAGGGAGGAACGAAAAACTGTTTTTT.

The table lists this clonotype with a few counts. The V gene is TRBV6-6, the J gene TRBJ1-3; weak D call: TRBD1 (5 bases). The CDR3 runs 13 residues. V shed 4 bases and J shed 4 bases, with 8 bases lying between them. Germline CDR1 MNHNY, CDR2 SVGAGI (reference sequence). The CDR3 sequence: CASSWTSGNTIYF. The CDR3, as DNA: TGTGCCAGCAGTTGGACATCAGGAAACACCATATATTTT.